This entry lists 4 T cell receptor beta chains sequenced from one sample in a study of T cells after yellow fever vaccination (dated by TCRdb to between 2018 and 2021). Library preparation was by 5' RACE. The data were produced on an Illumina HiSeq 2500. TCRdb reprocessing: public reads trimmed at Q25 with fastp, clones called with MiXCR, in-frame beta chains kept. Rows matching on CDR3 protein sequence are summarized as one entry with the most common DNA and genes. Counted in this sample were 450,000 to 550,000 distinct CDR3 sequences; 20% to 25% of them appeared once. The ten largest clones capture around 16% of the sample. The label giving this sample's treatment or condition can be read as: live attenuated yellow fever vaccine strain. Sequences were derived from PBMCs, sampled about 21 days after the first yellow fever vaccination. These receptors came from a young man who received the YFV17D yellow fever vaccine.

This clonotype was seen only a few times. This chain links TRBV7-2 with TRBJ2-1; TRBD1 agrees at 9 bases. The J segment lost 9 bases and the V segment lost 5 bases, leaving 8 bases of the junction unmatched. CDR3 length: 14 residues. Germline loops: CDR1 SGHTA, CDR2 FQGNSA. The CDR3 sequence is CASSPTGTGTEQFF. The CDR3 nucleotides read TGTGCCAGCAGCCCCACCGGGACAGGGACTGAGCAGTTCTTC.

V is TRBV25-1 and J is TRBJ2-3, with D perhaps TRBD1 or TRBD2 (5 bases each). Deletions cut 5 bases from V and 6 bases from J, with 21 bases between. The V gene's germline CDR1 is MGHDK and CDR2 SYGVNS. The CDR3 is 16 amino acids. The CDR3 loop reads CASSRPGRSSSDTQYF. CDR3 DNA sequence: TGTGCCAGCAGTAGACCGGGACGCTCGTCCTCCGATACGCAGTATTTT.

This rearrangement joins TRBV5-8 to TRBJ2-5; 7 nucleotides align to TRBD1. V shed 5 bases, J shed 4 bases, and the junction held 5 bases outside the gene matches. CDR1 and CDR2 (germline): SGHTS, YDEGEE. CDR3 size: 13 residues. The CDR3 bases are TGTGCCAGCAGAACAGGGGACCGAGAGACCCAGTACTTC. It is translated as CASRTGDRETQYF.

This clonotype came up a few times. CDR3 residues: CATEHGGNSPLHF. The CDR3 DNA follows: TGTGCCACCGAACATGGGGGGAATTCACCCCTCCACTTT. The chain is built from TRBV10-3 and TRBJ1-6, with D possibly being TRBD1 (5 bases). This CDR3 has 13 residues. The germline CDR1 and CDR2 sequences are ENHRY and SYGVKD. Trimming left V 10 bases short and J 7 bases short, with 14 bases between.